The TCR beta chain under discussion was sequenced for a study of T cells expressing NK-cell markers (dated by TCRdb to 2020 to 2021). About the investigation overall: Three sorted T-cell subsets (CD3+CD56+NKG2C+, CD3+CD56+NKG2C- and CD3+CD56-NKG2C+) from eight donors had their TCR beta-chain repertoires profiled. Seven of the eight sequenced donors were HCMV-seropositive and one was HCMV-seronegative. Sequencing of the libraries produced 2 x 150 bp reads on Illumina HiSeq 2000/2500, MiSeq or NextSeq. All eight donors whose samples were sequenced were randomly selected healthy volunteers, three of them men and five women.

On this clonotype itself: This receptor's antigen is unknown.

HCMV-specific IgG was detected in serum with a commercial ELISA kit to determine HCMV serostatus. Ficoll density gradient centrifugation was used to isolate peripheral blood mononuclear cells from blood. Summary of the overall study and its limitations: Whether the expanded NKG2C-expressing T cell clones were specific for HCMV antigens remained unclear. Those dominant clonotypes were again the most abundant among CD3+CD56-NKG2C+ cells in a few donors, at about 25-65%. In several donors, the dominant CD3+CD56+NKG2C+ clonotypes were found to rank among the top 10 CD8+ clonotypes and to make up 1.0-7.0% of CD8+ T cells.

Sequencing used an Illumina HiSeq 2000. TCR beta cDNA libraries were made by 5'RACE template switching that added a universal primer site and unique molecular identifiers. Priming for cDNA synthesis came from the TCR beta constant segment, and two successive PCR amplification steps followed. The source study handled its data this way. Reads were demultiplexed and grouped by UMI with MIGEC, and clonotypes were assembled and quantified with MiTCR. To exclude erroneous sequences, any TCR cDNA sequence not supported by at least two reads was discarded. Downstream repertoire analysis used the tcR package, and clonotypes were matched across fractions by CDR3 nucleotide sequence plus V segment. VDJmatch was used to annotate antigen specificity against VDJdb, with one amino acid substitution in CDR3 allowed. TCRdb reprocessed the raw reads; every CDR3 protein sequence is a single record, and DNA is not supplied. The V and J calls, along with clone size, are taken from TCRdb and not from the paper's own processing. The record for this sample contains over 200,000 distinct CDR3 sequences. Of the sample, 0.39% falls within the top ten clones.

The clonotype was recovered from a man younger than 30 in good health. Donor details come from another sample of the same person, matched by shared clones. Sequencing was carried out using blood T cells: a sorted CD56 or NKG2C T cell subset, CD4+ or CD8+ T cells, or bulk PBMC T cells (not recorded which).

The encoded CDR3 is CASSLAATRGNEQFF. The receptor chain draws on TRBV5-8 and TRBJ2-1; lacking DNA, the TRBD2 call made by TCRdb goes unchecked. The CDR3 measures 15 amino acids from cysteine to phenylalanine. The nucleotide record is missing. The germline V gene provides CDR1 SGHTS and CDR2 YDEGEE. Supplemented by the reference TRBV5-8 and TRBJ2-1 proteins around the CDR3, the complete variable domain is EAGVTQSPTHLIKTRGQQATLRCSPISGHTSVYWYQQALGLGLQFLLWYDEGEERNRGNFPPRFSGRQFPNYSSELNVNALELEDSALYLCASSLAATRGNEQFFGPGTRLTVL.